The clone carrying this T cell receptor beta chain has a count of ten or more. Antigen unknown. This specimen comes from a study of T cell repertoires in cytomegalovirus infection. Whole-study context: It was the public TCR beta signatures that indicated both CMV infection and matching HLA type. Findings and caveats of the study: Ex vivo, HLA-C-restricted CMV-specific TCR beta clonotypes prevailed over the rest of the response.

Trimming cost V 6 bases and J 4 bases; bases outside gene matches: 8. This CDR3 comprises 17 residues. The germline V gene encodes CDR1 SNHLY and CDR2 FYNNEI. A single record per CDR3 protein comes from TCRdb applying MiXCR to the reads. Among a few hundred thousand distinct CDR3 sequences listed, 25% to 35% were seen once. The rearrangement links TRBV2 to TRBJ2-1; 14 bases line up with TRBD2. The receptor comes from a human donor in good health (CMV status not recorded). Some clones in this sample may be carry-over from other donors' samples. The starting material was cultured PBMCs, obtained from culture after CMV antigen stimulation. DNA of the CDR3: TGTGCCAGCAGGCCCGGGACTAGCGGGGGCAGGTACAATGAGCAGTTCTTC. The encoded protein is CASRPGTSGGRYNEQFF. The full variable domain, rest sourced from reference TRBV2 and TRBJ2-1, is EPEVTQTPSHQVTQMGQEVILRCVPISNHLYFYWYRQILGQKVEFLVSFYNNEISEKSEIFDDQFSVERPDGSNFTLKIRSTKLEDSAMYFCASRPGTSGGRYNEQFFGPGTRLTVL.